In its sample, the clone carrying this TCR beta chain ranks as medium-sized. The TRBV12-4/TRBJ1-2 clonotypes were amplified using barcode primers with ligated adaptors. Using its own MiXCR run on the multiplex PCR reads, TCRdb lists one record per CDR3 protein. Of almost 300 distinct CDR3 sequences listed, roughly 17% were seen once; the top ten hold roughly 29%. Treg sorting used a CD4+CD25+CD127-/low gate. The CDR3 has 16 residues. The ends were cut back, 5 bases at V and 4 bases at J, with 20 bases in the middle. The receptor was isolated from a female donor with breast cancer. Sequencing was carried out using tumor-infiltrating Tregs sorted from the breast tumor. This chain connects TRBV12-3 or TRBV12-4 to TRBJ1-2, with D hard to call. CDR3 DNA: TGTGCCAGCAGTCGGGGAGTTGACCCGACGGGCTATGGCTACACCTTC. It yields the protein CASSRGVDPTGYGYTF.